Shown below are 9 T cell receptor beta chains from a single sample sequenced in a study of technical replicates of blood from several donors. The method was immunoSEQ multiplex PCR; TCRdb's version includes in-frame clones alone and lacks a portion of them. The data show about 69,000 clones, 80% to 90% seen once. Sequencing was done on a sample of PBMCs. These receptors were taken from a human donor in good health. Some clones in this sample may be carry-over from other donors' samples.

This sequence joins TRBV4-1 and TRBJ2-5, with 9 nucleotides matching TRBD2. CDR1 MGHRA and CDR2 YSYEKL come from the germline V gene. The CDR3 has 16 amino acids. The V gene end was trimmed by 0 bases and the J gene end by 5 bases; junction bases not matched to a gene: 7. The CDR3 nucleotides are TGCGCCAGCAGCCAAGATCGAGCGGGAGGTCGTGAGACCCAGTACTTC. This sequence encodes CASSQDRAGGRETQYF.

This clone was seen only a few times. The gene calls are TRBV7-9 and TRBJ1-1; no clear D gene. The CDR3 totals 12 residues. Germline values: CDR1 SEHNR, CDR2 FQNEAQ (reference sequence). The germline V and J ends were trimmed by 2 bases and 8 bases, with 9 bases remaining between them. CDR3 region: CASSLQTREAFF. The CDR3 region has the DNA TGTGCCAGCAGCTTACAGACAAGAGAAGCTTTCTTT.

This chain's CDR3 is CASSEQGRSYEQYF. The CDR3 DNA reads TGCGCCAGCAGCGAACAGGGTAGGTCCTACGAGCAGTACTTC. The J gene is TRBJ2-7, the V gene TRBV4-1, with D perhaps matching TRBD1 (6 bases). Trimming removed 5 bases at V and 1 base at J, with 12 bases between. Germline loops: CDR1 MGHRA, CDR2 YSYEKL. The CDR3 has 14 residues.

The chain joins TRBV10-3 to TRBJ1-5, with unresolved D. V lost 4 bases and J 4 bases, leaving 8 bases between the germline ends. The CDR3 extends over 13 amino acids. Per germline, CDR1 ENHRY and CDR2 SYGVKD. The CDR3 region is CAISVAVNQPQHF. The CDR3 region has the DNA TGTGCCATCAGTGTGGCAGTAAATCAGCCCCAGCATTTT.

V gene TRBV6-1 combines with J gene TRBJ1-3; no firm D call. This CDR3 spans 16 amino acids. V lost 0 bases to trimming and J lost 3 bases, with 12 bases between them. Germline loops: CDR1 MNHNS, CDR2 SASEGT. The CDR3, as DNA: TGTGCCAGCAGTGAAGCCCTAATGCTTAGTGGAAACACCATATATTTT. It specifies CASSEALMLSGNTIYF.

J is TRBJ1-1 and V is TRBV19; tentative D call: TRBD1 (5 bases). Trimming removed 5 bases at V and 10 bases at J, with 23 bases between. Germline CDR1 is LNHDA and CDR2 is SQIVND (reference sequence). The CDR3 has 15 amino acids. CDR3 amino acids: CASSPRQHTTPRAFF. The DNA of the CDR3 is TGTGCCAGTAGTCCCAGACAGCATACCACCCCTCGAGCTTTCTTT.

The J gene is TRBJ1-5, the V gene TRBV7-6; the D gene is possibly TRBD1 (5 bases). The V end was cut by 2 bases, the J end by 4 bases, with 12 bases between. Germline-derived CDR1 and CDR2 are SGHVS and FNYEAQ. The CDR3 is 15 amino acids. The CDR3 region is CASSLNVGENQPQHF. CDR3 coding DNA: TGTGCCAGCAGCTTAAACGTAGGGGAAAATCAGCCCCAGCATTTT.

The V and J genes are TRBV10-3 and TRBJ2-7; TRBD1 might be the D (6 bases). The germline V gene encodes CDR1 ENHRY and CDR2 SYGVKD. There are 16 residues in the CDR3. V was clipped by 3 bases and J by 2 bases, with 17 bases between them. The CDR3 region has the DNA TGTGCCATCAGTGACTACCGGGACAACTCGGCCTACGAGCAGTACTTC. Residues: CAISDYRDNSAYEQYF.

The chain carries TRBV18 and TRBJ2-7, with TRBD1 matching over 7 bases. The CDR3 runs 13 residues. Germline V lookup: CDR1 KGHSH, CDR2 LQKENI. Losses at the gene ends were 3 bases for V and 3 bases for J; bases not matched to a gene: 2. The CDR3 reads CASSPGQIYEQYF. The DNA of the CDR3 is TGTGCCAGCTCACCGGGACAGATCTACGAGCAGTACTTC.